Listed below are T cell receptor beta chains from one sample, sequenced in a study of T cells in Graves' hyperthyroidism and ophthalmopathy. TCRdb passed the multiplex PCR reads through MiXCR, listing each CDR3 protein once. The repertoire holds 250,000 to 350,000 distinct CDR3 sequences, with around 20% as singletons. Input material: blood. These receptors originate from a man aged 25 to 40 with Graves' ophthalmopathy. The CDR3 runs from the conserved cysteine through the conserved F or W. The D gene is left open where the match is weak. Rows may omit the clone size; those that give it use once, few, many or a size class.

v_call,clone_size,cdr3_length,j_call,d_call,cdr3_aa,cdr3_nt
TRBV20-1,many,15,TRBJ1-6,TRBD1,CSAFDRGEGNSPLHF,TGCAGTGCTTTTGACAGGGGGGAAGGTAATTCACCCCTCCACTTT
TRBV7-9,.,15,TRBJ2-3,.,CASSLAGSYLDTQYF,TGTGCCAGCAGCTTAGCAGGTTCTTATCTCGATACGCAGTATTTT
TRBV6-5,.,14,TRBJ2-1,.,CASSNRDSNNEQFF,TGTGCCAGCAGTAACCGGGACTCTAACAATGAGCAGTTCTTC
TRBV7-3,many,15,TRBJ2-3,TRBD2,CASSLTLAGADTQYF,TGTGCCAGCAGCTTAACCCTAGCGGGAGCAGATACGCAGTATTTT
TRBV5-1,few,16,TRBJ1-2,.,CASSLEHRGNYYGYTF,TGCGCCAGCAGCTTGGAACATCGTGGCAACTACTATGGCTACACCTTC
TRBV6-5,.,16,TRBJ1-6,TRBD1,CASSYPRTGMNSPLHF,TGTGCCAGCAGTTACCCCAGGACAGGGATGAATTCACCCCTCCACTTT
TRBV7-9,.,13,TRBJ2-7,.,CASSLGSLDEQYF,TGTGCCAGCAGCTTGGGCAGCCTCGACGAGCAGTACTTC
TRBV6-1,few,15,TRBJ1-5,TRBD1,CASIAGTGSNQPQHF,TGTGCCAGCATTGCCGGGACAGGGAGCAATCAGCCCCAGCATTTT
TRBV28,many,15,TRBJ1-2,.,CASSTTATGGGGYTF,TGTGCCAGCAGCACCACGGCGACAGGAGGGGGGGGCTACACCTTC
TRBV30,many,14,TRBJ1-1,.,CAWSREGGNTEAFF,TGTGCCTGGAGTAGGGAGGGCGGGAACACTGAAGCTTTCTTT
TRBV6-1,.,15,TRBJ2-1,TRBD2,CASSRSGSTYNEQFF,TGTGCCAGCAGTCGTAGCGGGAGTACGTACAATGAGCAGTTCTTC
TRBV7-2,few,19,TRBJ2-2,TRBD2,CASSLILGGLAVTPGELFF,TGTGCCAGCAGCTTAATCCTCGGGGGTCTAGCGGTAACACCCGGGGAGCTGTTTTTT
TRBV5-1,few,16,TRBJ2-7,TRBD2,CASSSGASGRAIEQYF,TGCGCCAGCAGCTCCGGAGCTAGCGGGAGGGCCATCGAGCAGTACTTC
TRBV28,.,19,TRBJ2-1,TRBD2,CASSLSLYPRLAGGHEQFF,TGTGCCAGCAGTTTATCTCTGTATCCCCGACTAGCGGGAGGGCATGAGCAGTTCTTC
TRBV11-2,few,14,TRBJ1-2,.,CASSLLGTNYGYTF,TGTGCCAGCAGCTTATTAGGCACTAACTATGGCTACACCTTC
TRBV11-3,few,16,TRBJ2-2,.,CASSLSGTANTGELFF,TGTGCCAGCAGCTTATCCGGGACTGCGAACACCGGGGAGCTGTTTTTT